This is a list of T cell receptor beta chains from one sample in a study of T cell clonotyping in hematopoietic cell transplantation. Libraries were prepared by immunoSEQ multiplex PCR; TCRdb keeps only in-frame clonotypes and omits some of them. The sample yields 15,000 to 20,000 clones, 85% to 95% seen once. The sample taken for sequencing was peripheral blood mononuclear cells. Source of these receptors: a man in his forties in good health. Some clones in this sample may be carry-over from other donors' samples. Each CDR3 is given with its conserved first and last residue. The D gene is left open where the match is weak. Size is stated for part of the rows, as once, few or many counts, or as a class when the clone is expanded.

>TRBJ2-7|TRBD2|-|TRBV28
TGTGCCAGCAGTTTGGGGGGGGTGGCCTACGAGCAGTACTTC
CASSLGGVAYEQYF
>TRBJ2-7|TRBD1|-|TRBV7-9
TGTGCCAGCAGCTTAGGGGGACAGGACTCCTACGAGCAGTACTTC
CASSLGGQDSYEQYF
>TRBJ2-4|TRBD2|-|TRBV14
TGTGCCAGCAGCCAGTCTAGCGGGGGGGCGGACATTCAGTACTTC
CASSQSSGGADIQYF
>TRBJ1-5|TRBD1|-|TRBV19
TGTGCCAGTAGTGCAGGGACAGGGGCCCGCAATCAGCCCCAGCATTTT
CASSAGTGARNQPQHF
>TRBJ1-3|-|-|TRBV7-2
TGTGCCAGCAGCCCCTGGGGGGGGAGGTCGGACACCATATATTTT
CASSPWGGRSDTIYF
>TRBJ2-6|-|-|TRBV9
TGTGCCAGCAGCGTGGGGGACTCTGGGGCCAACGTCCTGACTTTC
CASSVGDSGANVLTF
>TRBJ2-1|-|large|TRBV19
TGTGCCAGTAGTATGCAGGGGCCCGACAATGAGCAGTTCTTC
CASSMQGPDNEQFF
>TRBJ2-5|-|-|TRBV2
TGTGCCAGCACAGGGGTGAGGGAGACCCAGTACTTC
CASTGVRETQYF
>TRBJ2-7|-|few|TRBV2
TGTGCCAGCAGTCGGGACGTTACCTACGAGCAGTACTTC
CASSRDVTYEQYF
>TRBJ1-4|-|once|TRBV19
TGTGCCAGTAGTATAGATGTAAGGGCGGCTAATGAAAAACTGTTTTTT
CASSIDVRAANEKLFF
>TRBJ1-1|-|-|TRBV5-1
TGCGCCAGCAGCAGCGGGCCCGAAAGTACTGAAGCTTTCTTT
CASSSGPESTEAFF
>TRBJ1-3|TRBD1|-|TRBV19
TGTGCCAGTAGAAAAACAGGGGGCGACTCTGGAAACACCATATATTTT
CASRKTGGDSGNTIYF
>TRBJ2-7|-|-|TRBV14
TGTGCCAGCAGCCAAGCGCGCGCCTACGAGCAGTACTTC
CASSQARAYEQYF
>TRBJ1-2|-|-|TRBV7-9
TGTGCCAGCAGCTTTAATCAGGGCTACACCTTC
CASSFNQGYTF
>TRBJ2-2|TRBD2|few|TRBV6-1
TGTGCCACGGGGGGAGCAATCGACACCGGGGAGCTGTTTTTT
CATGGAIDTGELFF
>TRBJ2-3|-|-|TRBV6-1
TGTGCCAGCAGTCCCGGGACCAACACAGATACGCAGTATTTT
CASSPGTNTDTQYF
>TRBJ2-7|-|-|TRBV5-8
TGTGCCAGCAGCCCAGGGTCCTACGAGCAGTACTTC
CASSPGSYEQYF
>TRBJ2-2|-|-|TRBV7-7
TGTGCTAGCAGCTTAGGCCCTAGTGCCGGGGAGCTGTTTTTT
CASSLGPSAGELFF
>TRBJ2-3|-|-|TRBV28
TGTGCCAGCCACACTAGCACAGATACGCAGTATTTT
CASHTSTDTQYF
>TRBJ2-7|TRBD1|-|TRBV4-2
TGTGCCAGCAGCTACGGACAGGGCCACGAGCAGTACTTC
CASSYGQGHEQYF
>TRBJ2-3|-|-|TRBV27
TGTGCCAGCAGTTTCGGGGCGAGCACAGATACGCAGTATTTT
CASSFGASTDTQYF
>TRBJ2-3|TRBD2|-|TRBV5-6
TGTGCCAGCAGCCTTACTAGCGGCAACACAGATACGCAGTATTTT
CASSLTSGNTDTQYF
>TRBJ1-5|-|-|TRBV27
TGTGCCAGCAGATCCGGCCAATTGGGCAATCAGCCCCAGCATTTT
CASRSGQLGNQPQHF
>TRBJ2-1|-|-|TRBV7-9
TGTGCCAGCAGTATAGCGGTGAGCTCCTACAATGAGCAGTTCTTC
CASSIAVSSYNEQFF